A single T cell receptor beta chain is shown here with its context. Its binding antigen is unknown. Per-nucleotide qualities are absent, and no much larger clonotype sits a single base away. TCRbeta CDR3 regions were amplified from genomic DNA using the immunoSEQ Assay, a bias-controlled multiplex PCR. Regarding the original processing steps: Within the assay, amplification of reference gene primers was used to estimate how many nucleated cells each sample contained. To quantify the absolute abundance of each unique TCRbeta CDR3 rearrangement, sequence reads were collapsed and filtered. Productive Simpson clonality was computed per sample as the square root of Simpson's diversity index over productive rearrangements. Not all clones reach the TCRdb copy of this immuneACCESS table, which keeps in-frame sequences only. Checked studies attribute under half of the gap to unresolved V genes and leave the rest unexplained. V and J calls and clone size are those listed in that table; D and trimming were worked out from the DNA. For this sample the table gives some 300,000 clones, of which roughly 89% were detected only once. The ten biggest clones cover 1.5% to 2% of the sample.

The data originate from a study of blood T cell repertoires in COVID-19 (dated by TCRdb to the early 2020s). At the level of the whole study: Samples from collaborators originated in the United States, Italy and Spain and spanned both the acute and convalescent phases of COVID-19. The material from the prospective study consisted of cDNA or gDNA derived from T cells, B-cell-depleted T cells, or PBMCs. The samples were drawn from the first 160 participants of the ongoing ImmuneRACE study and from 1,254 subjects provided by 6 global collaborators. Where HLA class I and class II types were available, the types were taken from metadata supplied by the sample provider, not from assay-based typing. A freely available public database, intended as a resource for researchers studying the immune response to SARS-CoV-2, is where the repertoires were released. A de-identified subject ID, COVID-19 status, age in years and sex were almost always included in the sample metadata. The dataset comprised deeply sampled blood TCRbeta repertoires from subjects exposed to, actively infected with, or recovered from COVID-19.

One collaborating source in Seattle enrolled patients during active infection and followed them longitudinally through the course of disease. Whole blood was collected in K2EDTA tubes by collaborating institutions according to the institutions' own protocols. Collaborator samples were shipped for TCRbeta analysis as frozen whole blood, isolated PBMCs, or DNA extracted from either sample type. The study at large found these results: The amount of clinical and demographic metadata varied by source and participant and was provided uncurated.

The germline V gene specifies SGHTA as CDR1 and FQGNSA as CDR2. The CDR3, from cysteine to phenylalanine, totals 14 residues. The entry retains the CDR3 DNA only, 42 bases that are in frame from base 1. Germline trimming amounts to 2 bases on V and 6 bases on J, with 4 as the count of junction bases outside the gene matches. The sample taken for sequencing was peripheral blood. This receptor was obtained from a woman in her 30s with COVID-19, enrolled during active disease. The rearranged chain carries TRBV7-2 and TRBJ1-2; TRBD1 matches 9 bases in the middle. The CDR3 here reads CASSLWRTGDGYTF. The DNA is as follows: TGTGCCAGCAGCTTATGGCGGACAGGGGATGGCTACACCTTC.